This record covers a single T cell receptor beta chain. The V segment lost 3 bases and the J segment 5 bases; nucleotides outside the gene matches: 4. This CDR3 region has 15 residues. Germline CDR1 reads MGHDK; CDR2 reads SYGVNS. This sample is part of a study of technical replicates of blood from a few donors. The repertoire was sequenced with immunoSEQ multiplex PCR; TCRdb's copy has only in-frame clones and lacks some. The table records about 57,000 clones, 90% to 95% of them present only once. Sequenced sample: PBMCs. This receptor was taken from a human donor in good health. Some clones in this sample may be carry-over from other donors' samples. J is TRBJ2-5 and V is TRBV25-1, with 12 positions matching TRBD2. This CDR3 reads CASSELAGGPETQYF. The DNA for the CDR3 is TGTGCCAGCAGTGAGCTAGCGGGGGGGCCGGAGACCCAGTACTTC. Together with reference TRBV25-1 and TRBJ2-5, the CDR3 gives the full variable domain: EADIYQTPRYLVIGTGKKITLECSQTMGHDKMYWYQQDPGMELHLIHYSYGVNSTEKGDLSSESTVSRIRTEHFPLTLESARPSHTSQYLCASSELAGGPETQYFGPGTRLLVL.